One sample yielded the 19 T cell receptor beta chains listed below, sequenced in a study of T cells after yellow fever vaccination. TCRdb re-called the 5' RACE reads through MiXCR, storing one row per CDR3 protein. The sample holds approximately 510,000 distinct CDR3 sequences; roughly 22% are singletons and the top ten take about a sixth. The sample in question was PBMCs, obtained roughly 23 days after the first yellow fever vaccination. Receptors were obtained from a man between 18 and 29 years old who received the YFV17D yellow fever vaccine.

This clonotype was found a few times. V and J are TRBV7-2 and TRBJ2-2; a weak D match, TRBD1 (6 bases). Germline V gene lookup returns CDR1 SGHTA and CDR2 FQGNSA. The V and J ends lost 0 bases and 5 bases respectively, with 10 bases between them. This CDR3 contains 15 residues. CDR3 loop: CASSLAAGETGELFF. DNA of the CDR3: TGTGCCAGCAGCTTAGCGGCAGGGGAAACCGGGGAGCTGTTTTTT.

The gene calls are TRBV18 and TRBJ2-1, with 9 nucleotides matching TRBD2. Germline V gives CDR1 KGHSH, CDR2 LQKENI. The CDR3 runs 16 residues. V dropped 1 base and J dropped 4; count of bases not matched to a gene: 5. The CDR3 protein is CASSPLAGAQYNEQFF. Here the CDR3 DNA reads TGTGCCAGCTCACCACTAGCGGGGGCCCAATACAATGAGCAGTTCTTC.

This clonotype has more than one count but fewer than ten. The chain combines TRBV10-3 with TRBJ2-7; D might be TRBD2 (5 bases). Germline-derived CDR1 and CDR2 are ENHRY and SYGVKD. V lost 7 bases and J lost 0, with 7 bases in between. CDR3 size: 12 residues. This CDR3 is CAITGNSYEQYF. The CDR3 DNA reads as TGTGCCATCACCGGGAACTCCTACGAGCAGTACTTC.

The chain links TRBV5-8 to TRBJ1-1; TRBD1 is a possible D gene (5 bases). The CDR3 totals 17 residues. Germline V gives CDR1 SGHTS, CDR2 YDEGEE. Trimming removed 0 bases from V and 1 base from J, with 16 bases in between. CDR3 sequence: CASSLEASGRRNTEAFF. CDR3 coding DNA: TGTGCCAGCAGCTTGGAGGCCTCAGGGCGTAGGAACACTGAAGCTTTCTTT.

The CDR3 here is CASSLIPFGTQYF. CDR3 coding DNA: TGTGCCAGCAGTTTAATACCCTTCGGGACCCAGTACTTC. The rearrangement joins TRBV27 to TRBJ2-5; D uncertain. V lost 2 bases and J lost 7, with 11 bases in between. The V gene's germline CDR1 is MNHEY and CDR2 SMNVEV (reference sequence). The CDR3 extends over 13 amino acids.

The rearrangement joins TRBV7-2 to TRBJ2-1; the D is unclear. Trimming left V 5 bases short and J 0 bases short, with 14 bases between. The CDR3 spans 16 residues. The germline gives CDR1 SGHTA, CDR2 FQGNSA. The CDR3 is CASSPSTEYSYNEQFF. The DNA for the CDR3 is TGTGCCAGCAGCCCTTCGACTGAATACTCCTACAATGAGCAGTTCTTC.

This clonotype has more than one count but fewer than ten. This sequence joins TRBV12-3 or TRBV12-4 and TRBJ2-5; D gene unclear. The ends were cut back, 6 bases at V and 0 bases at J, with 8 bases in the middle. CDR3 length equals 13 residues. The CDR3 bases are TGTGCCAGCAGGAAGTATCACCAAGAGACCCAGTACTTC. Protein sequence: CASRKYHQETQYF.

This chain connects TRBV3-1 to TRBJ1-2; 7 nucleotides align to TRBD1. CDR1 and CDR2 from the germline V gene are LGHDT and YNNKEL (reference sequence). The ends lost 5 bases at V and 8 bases at J; junction bases unmatched: 14. This CDR3 spans 15 amino acids. The CDR3 protein is CASSTRQGGFYGYTF. CDR3 coding DNA: TGTGCCAGCAGCACGCGACAGGGCGGGTTCTACGGCTACACCTTC.

This clonotype has just a few counts. The chain recombines TRBV29-1 with TRBJ2-3; 8 nucleotides agree with TRBD2. V trimming: 2 bases; J trimming: 3 bases; junction bases outside the gene matches: 10. Germline CDR1 and CDR2: SQVTM and ANQGSEA. The CDR3 length is 16 residues. The chain's CDR3 is CSVESGGHGLTDTQYF. In nucleotides, the CDR3 is TGCAGCGTTGAATCGGGGGGGCACGGGTTGACAGATACGCAGTATTTT.

The rearrangement links TRBV14 to TRBJ2-1; D may be TRBD2 (7 bases). The CDR3 extends over 13 amino acids. Germline V gene data show CDR1 as SGHDN and CDR2 as FVKESK. The ends were cut back, 7 bases at V and 5 bases at J, with 12 bases in the middle. The CDR3 reads CASNRGANNEQFF. The DNA of the CDR3 is TGTGCCAGCAACCGGGGGGCCAACAATGAGCAGTTCTTC.

This clonotype was recorded a few times. CDR3 protein: CASRTGPQETQYF. CDR3 nucleotides: TGTGCCAGTAGGACGGGACCTCAGGAGACCCAGTACTTC. This chain uses TRBV19 with TRBJ2-5; tentatively, D is TRBD1 or TRBD2 (5 bases each). The CDR3 is 13 amino acids. The V gene lost 6 bases and the J gene lost 5 bases, with 13 bases spanning the gap. Germline lookup yields CDR1 LNHDA and CDR2 SQIVND (reference sequence).

This clonotype has just a few counts. The chain recombines TRBV9 with TRBJ2-3, with 7 bases fitting TRBD2. J gave up 0 bases and V 4 bases, and 8 bases lay outside the gene matches. The CDR3 contains 16 residues. The germline V gene encodes CDR1 SGDLS and CDR2 YYNGEE. CDR3 coding DNA: TGTGCCAGCAGCCCCGGGAGCGGGGCTAGCACAGATACGCAGTATTTT. This sequence encodes CASSPGSGASTDTQYF.

The sample holds a few counts of this clonotype. The rearrangement links TRBV6-5 to TRBJ2-3; 8 positions agree with TRBD2. Germline assignment: CDR1 MNHEY and CDR2 SVGAGI. V dropped 0 bases and J dropped 7; count of bases not matched to a gene: 9. This CDR3 is built from 16 residues. The CDR3: CASSYSIAGGGNTQYF. CDR3 DNA sequence: TGTGCCAGCAGTTACTCGATTGCGGGGGGCGGGAATACGCAGTATTTT.

J is TRBJ2-1 and V is TRBV7-3; 8 positions match TRBD2. V lost 1 base, J lost 1 base, and 6 bases stayed unmatched. The CDR3 totals 17 residues. The V gene's germline CDR1 is SGHTA and CDR2 FQGTGA. The CDR3 DNA reads as TGTGCCAGCAGCTTAAGTCTGGCGGGGGGTTCCTACAATGAGCAGTTCTTC. The encoded protein is CASSLSLAGGSYNEQFF. Supplemented by reference TRBV7-3 and TRBJ2-1, the full variable domain reads GAGVSQTPSNKVTEKGKYVELRCDPISGHTALYWYRQSLGQGPEFLIYFQGTGAADDSGLPNDRFFAVRPEGSVSTLKIQRTERGDSAVYLCASSLSLAGGSYNEQFFGPGTRLTVL.

The V call is TRBV15, the J call TRBJ2-5; D is uncertain. The CDR3 is made up of 13 amino acids. V dropped 8 bases and J dropped 4 bases, with 14 bases sitting between them. Germline loops: CDR1 LNHNV, CDR2 YYDKDF (reference sequence). The CDR3 is CATRRGLGETQYF. The CDR3 bases are TGTGCCACCCGTAGAGGCCTCGGAGAGACCCAGTACTTC. Full variable domain (outside the CDR3, taken from reference TRBV15 and TRBJ2-5): DAMVIQNPRYQVTQFGKPVTLSCSQTLNHNVMYWYQQKSSQAPKLLFHYYDKDFNNEADTPDNFQSRRPNTSFCFLDIRSPGLGDTAMYLCATRRGLGETQYFGPGTRLLVL.

In this sample, this clonotype turned up a few times. The rearrangement joins TRBV4-3 to TRBJ1-6; D gene uncertain. Germline loops: CDR1 LGHNA, CDR2 YSLEER. The CDR3 is made up of 15 amino acids. V gave up 1 base and J gave up 4 bases, with 8 bases separating them. The CDR3 coding sequence is TGCGCCAGCAGCCAAGGGCACCGTTATAATTCACCCCTCCACTTT. It translates to CASSQGHRYNSPLHF.

This clonotype occurred a few times. The chain combines TRBV19 with TRBJ2-3, with a weak D call TRBD1 (6 bases). The CDR3 covers 14 residues. V was pared by 6 bases and J by 2 bases, with 12 bases between. CDR1 and CDR2 (germline): LNHDA, SQIVND (reference sequence). The CDR3 protein is CASRIGQSTDTQYF. DNA for the CDR3: TGTGCCAGTAGGATCGGACAGTCCACAGATACGCAGTATTTT.

In its sample, this clonotype was seen a few times. The CDR3 DNA reads as TGTGCCAGCAGCTCGACAGCATCCGGGGAGCTGTTTTTT. Protein: CASSSTASGELFF. The chain links TRBV7-2 to TRBJ2-2; D might be TRBD1 (5 bases). V shed 4 bases and J shed 6 bases, with 9 bases lying between them. CDR1 is SGHTA and CDR2 is FQGNSA in the germline V gene. This CDR3 has 13 residues.

The table lists this clonotype with a few counts. The rearrangement links TRBV28 to TRBJ1-1; tentatively, D is TRBD1 (6 bases). V was cut by 6 bases and J by 6 bases, with 11 bases left in between. Germline CDR1 and CDR2: MDHEN and SYDVKM. There are 12 residues in the CDR3. CDR3 sequence reads: CASRLGGPEAFF. In nucleotides, the CDR3 is TGTGCCAGCAGGCTAGGGGGACCTGAAGCTTTCTTT.